The following is a T cell receptor (beta chain) sequence with its context. This clonotype was seen once. It lacks a known antigen. Per-base qualities were not stored, and no clone one base away is much larger. A single read offers scant evidence. TCRdb shows the sequencer as Illumina HiSeq 1500. Using fastp at Q25 and MiXCR, TCRdb reprocessed the public reads and kept productive beta chains. Each entry merges the rows of one CDR3 protein and shows their most common DNA and genes. In this sample the table shows around 530,000 distinct CDR3 sequences, about 30% of which occur a single time. The top ten constitute roughly 13% of the sample. The data originate from a study of T cell repertoires in cytomegalovirus infection (dated by TCRdb to the late 2010s). As for the study more broadly: Because public TCR beta signatures pointed to carriage of CMV infection together with the matching HLA type, the HLA type of each donor mattered for the analysis. General findings and caveats noted by the study authors: Cumulative frequency of public TCR beta family members discriminated carriers of CMV infection plus the relevant HLA type in this cohort and an independent 352-donor cohort. The ex vivo response was dominated by HLA-C-restricted CMV-specific TCR beta clonotypes, and the single most frequent clonotype in two of eight donors was supplied by these HLA-C-restricted clonotypes.

From the cysteine up to the phenylalanine, the CDR3 has a length of 17 residues. The sequence is cut down to CDR3 DNA, 51 bases in frame from base 1. CDR1 and CDR2 are read off the germline V gene as SGHVT and SQSDAQ. Here V drops 8 bases and J drops 5 bases, and the junction holds 20 bases not matched to any gene. Sample: PBMCs. The chain uses TRBV7-4 and TRBJ1-1; TRBD1 agrees with 7 junctional bases. The clonotype was recovered from a human donor in good health (CMV status not recorded). Some clones in this sample may be carry-over from other donors' samples. The DNA sequence is TGTGCCAGCTCCCCTAACAGGGGCCCTTTTGGTGATACTGAAGCTTTCTTT. Its protein is CASSPNRGPFGDTEAFF.